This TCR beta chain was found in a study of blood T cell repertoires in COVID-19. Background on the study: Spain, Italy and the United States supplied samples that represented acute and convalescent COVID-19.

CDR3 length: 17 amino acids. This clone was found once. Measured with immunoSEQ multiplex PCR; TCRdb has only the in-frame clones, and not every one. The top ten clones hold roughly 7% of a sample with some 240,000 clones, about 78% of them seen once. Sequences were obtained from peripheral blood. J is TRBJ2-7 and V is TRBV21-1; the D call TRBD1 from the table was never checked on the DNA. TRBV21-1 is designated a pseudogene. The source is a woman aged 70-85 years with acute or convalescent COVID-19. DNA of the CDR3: TGTGCCAGCAGCTACAGCGGACAGGAACAAGTGTCCTACGAGCAGTACGTC. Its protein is CASSYSGQEQVSYEQYV.